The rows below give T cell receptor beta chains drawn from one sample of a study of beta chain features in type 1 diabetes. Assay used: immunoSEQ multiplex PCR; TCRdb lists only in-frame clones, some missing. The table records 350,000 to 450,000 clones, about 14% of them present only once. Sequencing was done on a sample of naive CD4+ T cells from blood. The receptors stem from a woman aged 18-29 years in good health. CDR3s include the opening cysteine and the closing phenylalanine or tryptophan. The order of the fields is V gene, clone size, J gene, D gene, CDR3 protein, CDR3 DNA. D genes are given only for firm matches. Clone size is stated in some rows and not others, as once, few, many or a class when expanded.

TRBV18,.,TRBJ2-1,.,CASSHSSYNEQFF,TGTGCCAGCTCCCACAGCTCCTACAATGAGCAGTTCTTC
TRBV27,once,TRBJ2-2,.,CASSVPANTGELFF,TGTGCCAGCAGTGTTCCAGCGAACACCGGGGAGCTGTTTTTT
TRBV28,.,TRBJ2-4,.,CASTRSGYRNIQYF,TGTGCCAGCACCCGAAGTGGGTACAGGAACATTCAGTACTTC
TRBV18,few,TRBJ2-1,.,CASSPSESSYNEQFF,TGTGCCAGCTCACCCTCGGAGAGCTCCTACAATGAGCAGTTCTTC
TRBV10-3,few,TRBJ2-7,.,CAISESGKGTTYEQYF,TGTGCCATCAGTGAGTCTGGGAAAGGGACAACCTACGAGCAGTACTTC
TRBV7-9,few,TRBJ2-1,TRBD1,CASSERDRGFQNEQFF,TGTGCCAGCAGCGAACGGGACAGGGGGTTCCAAAATGAGCAGTTCTTC
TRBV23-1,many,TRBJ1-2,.,CASSSKGLGYTF,TGCGCCAGCAGCTCTAAGGGGCTTGGCTACACCTTC
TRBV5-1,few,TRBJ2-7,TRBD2,CASSFGTSGYEQYF,TGCGCCAGCAGCTTCGGGACTAGCGGCTACGAGCAGTACTTC
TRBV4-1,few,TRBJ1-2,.,CASSVPPSRYGYTF,TGCGCCAGCAGCGTACCTCCAAGCCGATATGGCTACACCTTC
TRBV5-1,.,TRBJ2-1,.,CASSPPGDEQFF,TGCGCCAGCAGCCCCCCCGGGGATGAGCAGTTCTTC
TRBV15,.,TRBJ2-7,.,CATSRGGLQLRSYEQYF,TGTGCCACCAGCAGAGGGGGACTGCAACTGCGCTCCTACGAGCAGTACTTC
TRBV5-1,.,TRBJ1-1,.,CASSTGQTRNTEAFF,TGCGCCAGCAGCACCGGACAGACAAGGAACACTGAAGCTTTCTTT
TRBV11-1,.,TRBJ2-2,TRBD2,CASTRTSGDTGELFF,TGTGCCAGCACCCGGACTAGCGGGGACACCGGGGAGCTGTTTTTT
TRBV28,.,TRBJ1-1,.,CASHKSIRNTEAFF,TGTGCCAGCCACAAATCGATACGGAACACTGAAGCTTTCTTT
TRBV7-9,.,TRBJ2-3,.,CASSPQAGTDTQYF,TGTGCCAGCAGCCCCCAGGCAGGCACAGATACGCAGTATTTT
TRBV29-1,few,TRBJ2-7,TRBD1,CSVELEGTGTYEQYF,TGCAGCGTTGAATTGGAAGGGACAGGGACCTACGAGCAGTACTTC
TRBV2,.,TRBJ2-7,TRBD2,CARGGLVYEQYF,TGTGCCAGGGGGGGACTAGTCTACGAGCAGTACTTC
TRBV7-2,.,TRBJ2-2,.,CASSLASGLNTGELFF,TGTGCCAGCAGCTTAGCGTCCGGACTCAACACCGGGGAGCTGTTTTTT
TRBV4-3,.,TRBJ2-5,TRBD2,CASSQEFSGTSKETQYF,TGCGCCAGCAGCCAAGAATTTTCGGGGACTAGCAAGGAGACCCAGTACTTC
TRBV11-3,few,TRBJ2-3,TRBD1,CASSPDRGGGNTDTQYF,TGTGCCAGCAGCCCGGACAGGGGCGGAGGGAACACAGATACGCAGTATTTT
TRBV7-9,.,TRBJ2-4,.,CASSAGVSKNIQYF,TGTGCCAGCAGCGCAGGGGTTTCCAAAAACATTCAGTACTTC
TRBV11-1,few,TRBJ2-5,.,CASSLVGQAVETQYF,TGTGCCAGCAGCTTAGTTGGTCAGGCCGTGGAGACCCAGTACTTC
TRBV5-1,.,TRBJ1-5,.,CASSLGQPNQPQHF,TGCGCCAGCAGCTTGGGACAGCCTAATCAGCCCCAGCATTTT
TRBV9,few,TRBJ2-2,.,CASSVRVFGGELFF,TGTGCCAGCAGCGTACGGGTTTTTGGCGGGGAGCTGTTTTTT
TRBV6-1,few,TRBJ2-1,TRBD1,CASTRDSNYNEQFF,TGTGCCAGCACCCGGGACAGTAACTACAATGAGCAGTTCTTC
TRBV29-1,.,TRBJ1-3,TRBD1,CSVIQGPGVSSGNTIYF,TGCAGCGTGATACAGGGGCCGGGGGTGAGCTCTGGAAACACCATATATTTT
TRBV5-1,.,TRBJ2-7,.,CASSFVENYEQYF,TGCGCCAGCAGCTTTGTAGAGAACTACGAGCAGTACTTC
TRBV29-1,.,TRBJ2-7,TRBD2,CSVTSGISYEQYF,TGCAGCGTCACAAGCGGGATCTCCTACGAGCAGTACTTC
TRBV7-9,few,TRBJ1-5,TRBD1,CASSLGTGGPNQPQHF,TGTGCCAGCAGCTTAGGGACAGGGGGCCCCAATCAGCCCCAGCATTTT
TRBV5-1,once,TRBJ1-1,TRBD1,CASSFSRQGANTEAFF,TGCGCCAGCAGCTTCTCCAGACAGGGGGCCAACACTGAAGCTTTCTTT
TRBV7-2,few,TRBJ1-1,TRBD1,CASSRRGQGTEAFF,TGTGCCAGCAGCCGGAGGGGGCAGGGCACTGAAGCTTTCTTT
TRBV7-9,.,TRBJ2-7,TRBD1,CASSKTGYYEQYF,TGTGCCAGCAGCAAGACAGGGTACTACGAGCAGTACTTC
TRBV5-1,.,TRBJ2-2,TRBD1,CASSFLPLTRQGITGELFF,TGCGCCAGCAGCTTCCTTCCCCTAACGAGACAGGGGATCACCGGGGAGCTGTTTTTT
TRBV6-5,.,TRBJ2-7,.,CASSLRLEAYEQYF,TGTGCCAGCAGCCTTCGACTAGAAGCCTACGAGCAGTACTTC
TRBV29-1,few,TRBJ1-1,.,CSGSRMNTEAFF,TGCAGCGGGAGCCGAATGAACACTGAAGCTTTCTTT
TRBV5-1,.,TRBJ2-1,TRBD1,CASSLRQGTSSAYNEQFF,TGCGCCAGCAGCCTCCGACAGGGAACCTCTTCCGCCTACAATGAGCAGTTCTTC
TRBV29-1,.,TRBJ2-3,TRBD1,CSVTSGTGGDTQYF,TGCAGCGTTACCTCCGGGACAGGGGGGGATACGCAGTATTTT
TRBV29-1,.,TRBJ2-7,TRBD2,CSGVKSGGYEQYF,TGCAGCGGGGTCAAATCGGGGGGCTACGAGCAGTACTTC
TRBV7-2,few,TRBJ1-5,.,CASSAIKGRNQPQHF,TGTGCCAGCAGCGCTATAAAGGGGCGCAATCAGCCCCAGCATTTT
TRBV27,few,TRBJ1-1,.,CASSPDYRTGAFF,TGTGCCAGCAGTCCAGACTATCGTACGGGGGCTTTCTTT
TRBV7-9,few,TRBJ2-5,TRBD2,CASSSTGTSYETQYF,TGTGCCAGCAGCTCGACCGGGACTAGTTATGAGACCCAGTACTTC
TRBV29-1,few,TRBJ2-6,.,CSVSGRDSGANVLTF,TGCAGCGTATCCGGACGGGACTCTGGGGCCAACGTCCTGACTTTC